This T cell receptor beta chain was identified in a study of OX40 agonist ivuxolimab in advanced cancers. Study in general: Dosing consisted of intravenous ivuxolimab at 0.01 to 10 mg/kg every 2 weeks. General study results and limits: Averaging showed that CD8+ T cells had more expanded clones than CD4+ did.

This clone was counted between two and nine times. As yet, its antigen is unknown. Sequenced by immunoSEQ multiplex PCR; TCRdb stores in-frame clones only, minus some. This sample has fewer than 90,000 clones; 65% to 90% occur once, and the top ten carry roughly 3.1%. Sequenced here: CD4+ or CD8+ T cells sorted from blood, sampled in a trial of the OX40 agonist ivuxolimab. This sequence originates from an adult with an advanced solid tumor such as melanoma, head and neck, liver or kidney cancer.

The CDR3 region has the DNA TGCGCCAGCAGTTCCGATCCCCTACAGCTTAATGAAAAACTGTTTTTT. This translates into CASSSDPLQLNEKLFF. V is TRBV10-2 and J is TRBJ1-4; D call uncertain. Trimming took off 5 bases at V and 4 bases at J, with 17 bases between the two ends. Germline V CDR1 and CDR2: WSHSY, SAAADI. The CDR3 sequence is 16 residues long.